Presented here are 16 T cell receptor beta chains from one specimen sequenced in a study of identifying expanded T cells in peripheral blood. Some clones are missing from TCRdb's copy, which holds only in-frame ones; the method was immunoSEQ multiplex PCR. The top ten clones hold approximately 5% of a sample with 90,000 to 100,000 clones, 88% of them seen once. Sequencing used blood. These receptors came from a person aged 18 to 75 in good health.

CDR3 amino acids: CASSLRESNIQYF. CDR3 DNA: TGTGCCAGCAGCTTGAGAGAATCTAACATTCAGTACTTC. This rearrangement joins TRBV5-4 to TRBJ2-4; no firm D call. Germline CDR1 and CDR2: SGHNT and YYREEE (reference sequence). The length of the CDR3 is 13 residues. V lost 1 base, J lost 7 bases, and 9 bases lay in between.

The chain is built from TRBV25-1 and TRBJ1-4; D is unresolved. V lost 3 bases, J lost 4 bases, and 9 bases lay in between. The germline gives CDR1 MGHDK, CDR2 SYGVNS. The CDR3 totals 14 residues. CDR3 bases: TGTGCCAGCAGTGAGGAAAGAGATAATGAAAAACTGTTTTTT. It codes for CASSEERDNEKLFF.

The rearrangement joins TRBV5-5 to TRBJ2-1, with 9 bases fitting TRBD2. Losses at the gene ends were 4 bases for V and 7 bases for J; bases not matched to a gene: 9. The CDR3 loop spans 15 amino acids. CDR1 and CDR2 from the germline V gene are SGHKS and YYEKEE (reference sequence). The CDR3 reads CASSPGTSFLNEQFF. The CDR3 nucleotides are TGTGCCAGCAGCCCCGGGACTAGCTTCTTGAATGAGCAGTTCTTC. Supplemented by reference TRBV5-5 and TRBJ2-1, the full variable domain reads DAGVTQSPTHLIKTRGQQVTLRCSPISGHKSVSWYQQVLGQGPQFIFQYYEKEERGRGNFPDRFSARQFPNYSSELNVNALLLGDSALYLCASSPGTSFLNEQFFGPGTRLTVL.

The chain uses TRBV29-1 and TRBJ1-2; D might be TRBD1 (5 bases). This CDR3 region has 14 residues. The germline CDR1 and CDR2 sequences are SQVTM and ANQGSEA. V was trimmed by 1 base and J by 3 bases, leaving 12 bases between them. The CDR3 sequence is CSVEAQAGDYGYTF. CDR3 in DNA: TGCAGCGTTGAAGCCCAAGCGGGGGACTATGGCTACACCTTC. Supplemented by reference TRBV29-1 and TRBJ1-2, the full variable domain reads SAVISQKPSRDICQRGTSLTIQCQVDSQVTMMFWYRQQPGQSLTLIATANQGSEATYESGFVIDKFPISRPNLTFSTLTVSNMSPEDSSIYLCSVEAQAGDYGYTFGSGTRLTVV.

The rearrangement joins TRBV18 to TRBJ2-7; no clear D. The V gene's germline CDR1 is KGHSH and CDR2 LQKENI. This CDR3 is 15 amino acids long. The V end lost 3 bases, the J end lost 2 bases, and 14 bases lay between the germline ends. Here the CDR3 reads CASSPGDKDAYEQYF. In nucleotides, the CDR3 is TGTGCCAGCTCACCGGGCGATAAGGATGCCTACGAGCAGTACTTC.

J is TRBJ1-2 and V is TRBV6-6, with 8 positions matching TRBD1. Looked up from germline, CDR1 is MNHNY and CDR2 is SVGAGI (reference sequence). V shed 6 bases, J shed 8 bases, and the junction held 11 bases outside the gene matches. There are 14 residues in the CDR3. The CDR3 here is CASRNAGGPVGYTF. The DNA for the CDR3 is TGTGCCAGCAGAAATGCAGGGGGCCCGGTAGGCTACACCTTC.

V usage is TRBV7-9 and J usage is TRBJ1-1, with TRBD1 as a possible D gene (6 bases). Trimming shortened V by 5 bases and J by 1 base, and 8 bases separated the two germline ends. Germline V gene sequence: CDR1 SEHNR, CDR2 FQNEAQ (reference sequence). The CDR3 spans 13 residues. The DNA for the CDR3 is TGTGCCAGCAGCGCCAGGGGGAACACTGAAGCTTTCTTT. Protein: CASSARGNTEAFF. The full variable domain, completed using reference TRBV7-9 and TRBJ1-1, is DTGVSQNPRHKITKRGQNVTFRCDPISEHNRLYWYRQTLGQGPEFLTYFQNEAQLEKSRLLSDRFSAERPKGSFSTLEIQRTEQGDSAMYLCASSARGNTEAFFGQGTRLTVV.

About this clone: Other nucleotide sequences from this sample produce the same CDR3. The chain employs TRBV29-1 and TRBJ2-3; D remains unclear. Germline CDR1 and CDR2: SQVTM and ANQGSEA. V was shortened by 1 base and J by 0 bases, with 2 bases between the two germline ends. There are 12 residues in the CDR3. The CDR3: CSVEVSTDTQYF. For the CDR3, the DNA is TGCAGCGTTGAAGTTAGCACAGATACGCAGTATTTT.

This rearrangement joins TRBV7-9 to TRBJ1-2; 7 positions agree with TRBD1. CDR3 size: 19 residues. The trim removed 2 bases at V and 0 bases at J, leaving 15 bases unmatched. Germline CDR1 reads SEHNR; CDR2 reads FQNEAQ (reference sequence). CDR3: CASSLISGRGLRPNYGYTF. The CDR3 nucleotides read TGTGCCAGCAGCTTAATATCTGGGAGGGGGCTTCGACCTAACTATGGCTACACCTTC.

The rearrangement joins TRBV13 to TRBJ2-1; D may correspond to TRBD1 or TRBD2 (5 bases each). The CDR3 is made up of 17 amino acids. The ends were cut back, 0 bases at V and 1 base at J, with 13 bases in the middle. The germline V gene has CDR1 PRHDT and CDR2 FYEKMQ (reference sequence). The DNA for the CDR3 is TGTGCCAGCAGCTTAGGCCGCGGAGAGGGGTCCTACAATGAGCAGTTCTTC. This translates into CASSLGRGEGSYNEQFF.

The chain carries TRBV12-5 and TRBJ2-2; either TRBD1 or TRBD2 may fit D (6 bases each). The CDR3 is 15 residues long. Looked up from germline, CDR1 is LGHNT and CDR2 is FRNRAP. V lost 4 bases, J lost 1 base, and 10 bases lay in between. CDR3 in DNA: TGTGCTAGTGGTTGGGGGGCGCGGAACACCGGGGAGCTGTTTTTT. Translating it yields CASGWGARNTGELFF. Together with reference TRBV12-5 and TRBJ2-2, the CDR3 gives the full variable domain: DARVTQTPRHKVTEMGQEVTMRCQPILGHNTVFWYRQTMMQGLELLAYFRNRAPLDDSGMPKDRFSAEMPDATLATLKIQPSEPRDSAVYFCASGWGARNTGELFFGEGSRLTVL.

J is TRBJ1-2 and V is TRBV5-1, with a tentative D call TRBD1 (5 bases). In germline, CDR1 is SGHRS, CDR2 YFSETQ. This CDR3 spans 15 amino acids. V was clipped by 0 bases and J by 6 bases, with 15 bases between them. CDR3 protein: CASSLDQGGSDGYTF. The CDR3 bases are TGCGCCAGCAGCTTGGATCAGGGAGGTAGTGATGGCTACACCTTC.

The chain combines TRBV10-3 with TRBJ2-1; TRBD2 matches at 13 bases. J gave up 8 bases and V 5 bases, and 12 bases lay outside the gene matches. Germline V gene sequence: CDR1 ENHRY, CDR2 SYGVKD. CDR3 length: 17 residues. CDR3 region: CAISRGTGTSGVDEQFF. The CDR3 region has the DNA TGTGCCATCAGTAGAGGGACAGGGACTAGCGGGGTCGATGAGCAGTTCTTC.

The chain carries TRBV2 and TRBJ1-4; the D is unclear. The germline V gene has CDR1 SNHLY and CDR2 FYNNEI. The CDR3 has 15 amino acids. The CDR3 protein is CAQRSEFGSNEKLFF. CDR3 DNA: TGTGCGCAGCGGTCTGAATTTGGATCTAATGAAAAACTGTTTTTT.

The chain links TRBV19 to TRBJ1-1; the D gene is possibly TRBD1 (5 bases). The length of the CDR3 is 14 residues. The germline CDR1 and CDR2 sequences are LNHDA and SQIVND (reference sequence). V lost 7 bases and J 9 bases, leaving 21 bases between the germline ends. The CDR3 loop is CASTSVGGGSKAFF. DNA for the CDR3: TGTGCCAGTACCTCAGTCGGTGGGGGTAGTAAAGCTTTCTTT.

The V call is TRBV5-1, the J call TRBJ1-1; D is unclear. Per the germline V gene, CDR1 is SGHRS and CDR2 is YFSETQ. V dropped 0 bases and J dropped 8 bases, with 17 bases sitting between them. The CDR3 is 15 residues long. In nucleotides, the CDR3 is TGCGCCAGCAGCTTGGCCTCGGGTGGAGGGATAGAAGCTTTCTTT. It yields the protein CASSLASGGGIEAFF.